This T cell receptor beta chain was documented in a study of identical twins. V was cut by 5 bases and J by 4 bases, with 13 bases left in between. Per the germline V gene, CDR1 is MNHNS and CDR2 is SASEGT. This CDR3 spans 14 amino acids. Each CDR3 protein gets one entry after TCRdb re-called the 5' RACE reads with MiXCR. This sample has 570,000 or so distinct CDR3 sequences, with 9% to 10% found just once. The sample was also linked to a second study, of yellow fever vaccine responses in identical twins. Per that paper: Vaccine T cell responses of twins reportedly seemed partly convergent and partly personalized.

This clonotype originated in a woman between 18 and 30 years old in good health. V is TRBV6-1 and J is TRBJ2-3, with D possibly being TRBD1 (6 bases). Sequenced: PBMCs. The CDR3: CASSQTGLSDTQYF. CDR3 coding DNA: TGTGCCAGCAGTCAAACAGGGTTGTCAGATACGCAGTATTTT.